The T cell receptor beta chain under discussion was sequenced for a study of cytomegalovirus exposure and HLA in healthy donors. Findings of the study overall: Cytomegalovirus association was listed for 150 or so TCR beta chains. Reported results showed that the classifier diagnosed cytomegalovirus status with high specificity and sensitivity.

This CDR3 contains 13 residues. From germline, CDR1 is SGHTA and CDR2 FQGNSA. Primers for the PCR totalled 60 Vbeta and 13 Jbeta. Profiling relied on immunoSEQ multiplex PCR, and the TCRdb table lists in-frame clones only, not all of them. The data hold about 110,000 clones, with approximately 70% observed a single time. About this clone: Antigen specificity is unknown.

At collection, donors were nominally healthy, but unrecorded immune exposures were probable. The sequenced sample consisted of PBMCs. The gene calls are TRBV7-2 and TRBJ2-3; TRBD2 matches 9 bases. This receptor was taken from a man aged 35-49 years in good health and CMV-seronegative. DNA for the CDR3: TGTGGGAGCGGGGGGAGTCGCACAGATACGCAGTATTTT. Encoded protein: CGSGGSRTDTQYF.